This T cell receptor (beta chain) is from a study of cytomegalovirus exposure and HLA in healthy donors. Whole-study findings and limits: There were reportedly fewer N-insertions in an Asian-associated ancestry cluster than the approximately 630-donor mean, in a later analysis.

Trimming shortened V by 6 bases and J by 4 bases, and 9 bases separated the two germline ends. The CDR3 contains 12 residues. Germline V gives CDR1 WSHSY, CDR2 SAAADI. The PCR ran on 60 Vbeta and 13 Jbeta primers. Clones were read by immunoSEQ multiplex PCR, and TCRdb kept only the in-frame ones, dropping some. This sample has about 150,000 clones, with roughly 76% found just once. Though nominally healthy at sampling, donors likely had unrecorded immune exposures. A remark on this clone: Its antigen is still unknown.

The material sequenced was PBMCs. The sequence was collected from a male donor in good health and CMV-seronegative. The V call is TRBV10-2, the J call TRBJ1-1, with D maybe TRBD1 (6 bases). The CDR3 DNA reads TGCGCCAGCAGGGCCAGGGGCACTGAAGCTTTCTTT. Translating it yields CASRARGTEAFF.